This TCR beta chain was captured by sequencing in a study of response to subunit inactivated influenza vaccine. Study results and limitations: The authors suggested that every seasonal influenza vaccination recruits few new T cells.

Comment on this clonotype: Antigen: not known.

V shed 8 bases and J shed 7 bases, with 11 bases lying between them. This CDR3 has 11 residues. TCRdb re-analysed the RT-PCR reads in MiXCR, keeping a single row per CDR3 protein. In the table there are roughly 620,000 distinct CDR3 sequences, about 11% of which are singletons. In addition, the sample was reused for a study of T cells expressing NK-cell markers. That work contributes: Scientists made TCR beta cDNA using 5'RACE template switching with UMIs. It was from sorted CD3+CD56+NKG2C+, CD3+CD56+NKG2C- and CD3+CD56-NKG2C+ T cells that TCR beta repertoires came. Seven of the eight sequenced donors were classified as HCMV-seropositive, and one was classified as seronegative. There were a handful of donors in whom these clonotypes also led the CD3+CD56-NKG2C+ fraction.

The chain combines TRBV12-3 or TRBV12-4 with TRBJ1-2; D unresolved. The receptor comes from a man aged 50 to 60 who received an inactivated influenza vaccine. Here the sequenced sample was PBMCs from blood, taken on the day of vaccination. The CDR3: CASGRVRGYTF. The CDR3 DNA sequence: TGTGCCAGCGGTAGGGTGCGTGGCTACACCTTC.